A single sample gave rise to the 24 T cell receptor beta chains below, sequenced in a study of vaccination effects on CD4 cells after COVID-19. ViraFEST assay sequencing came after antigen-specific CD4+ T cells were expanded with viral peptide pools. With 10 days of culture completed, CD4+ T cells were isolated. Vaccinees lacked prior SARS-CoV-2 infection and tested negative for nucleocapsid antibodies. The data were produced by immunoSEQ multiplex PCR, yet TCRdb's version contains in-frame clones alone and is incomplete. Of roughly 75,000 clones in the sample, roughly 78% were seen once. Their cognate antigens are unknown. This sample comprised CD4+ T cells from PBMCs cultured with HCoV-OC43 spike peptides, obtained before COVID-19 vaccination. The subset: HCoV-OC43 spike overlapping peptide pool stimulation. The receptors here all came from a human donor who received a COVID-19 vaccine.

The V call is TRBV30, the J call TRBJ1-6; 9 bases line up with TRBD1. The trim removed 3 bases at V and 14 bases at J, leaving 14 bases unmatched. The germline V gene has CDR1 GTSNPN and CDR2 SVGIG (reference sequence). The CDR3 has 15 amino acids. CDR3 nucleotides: TGTGCCTGGAGGGTCCGGGACAGGGACCCTTTGGCCCTCCACTTT. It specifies CAWRVRDRDPLALHF.

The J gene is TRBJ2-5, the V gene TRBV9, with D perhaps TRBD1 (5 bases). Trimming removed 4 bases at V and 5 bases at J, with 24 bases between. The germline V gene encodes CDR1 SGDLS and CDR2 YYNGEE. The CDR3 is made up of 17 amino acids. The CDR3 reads CASSPLREPGLGETQYF. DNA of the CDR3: TGTGCCAGCAGCCCCCTCCGTGAGCCAGGGCTAGGGGAGACCCAGTACTTC. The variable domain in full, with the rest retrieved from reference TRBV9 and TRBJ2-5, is DSGVTQTPKHLITATGQRVTLRCSPRSGDLSVYWYQQSLDQGLQFLIQYYNGEERAKGNILERFSAQQFPDLHSELNLSSLELGDSALYFCASSPLREPGLGETQYFGPGTRLLVL.

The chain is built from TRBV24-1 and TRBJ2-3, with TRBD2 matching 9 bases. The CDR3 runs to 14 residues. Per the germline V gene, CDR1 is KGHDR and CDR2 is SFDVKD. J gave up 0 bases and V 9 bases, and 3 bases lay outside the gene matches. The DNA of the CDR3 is TGTGCCACCGGAACTAGCGGGAGCACAGATACGCAGTATTTT. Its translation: CATGTSGSTDTQYF.

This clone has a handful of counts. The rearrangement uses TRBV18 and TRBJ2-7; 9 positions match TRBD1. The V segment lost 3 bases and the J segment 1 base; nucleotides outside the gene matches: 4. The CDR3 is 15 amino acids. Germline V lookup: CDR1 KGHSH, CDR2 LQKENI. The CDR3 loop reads CASSPGQGISYEQYV. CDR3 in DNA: TGTGCCAGCTCACCGGGACAGGGTATTTCCTACGAGCAGTACGTC.

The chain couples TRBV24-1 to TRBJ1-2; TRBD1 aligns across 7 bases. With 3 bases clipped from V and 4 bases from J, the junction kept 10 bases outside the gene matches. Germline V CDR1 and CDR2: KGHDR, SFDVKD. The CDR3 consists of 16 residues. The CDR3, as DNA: TGTGCCACCAGTGATACCACAGGGGTACAGGGCTATGGCTACACCTTC. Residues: CATSDTTGVQGYGYTF.

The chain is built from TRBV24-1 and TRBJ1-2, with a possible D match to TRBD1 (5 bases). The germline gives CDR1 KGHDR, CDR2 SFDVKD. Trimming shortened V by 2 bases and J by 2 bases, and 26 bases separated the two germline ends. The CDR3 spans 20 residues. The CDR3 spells CATSDSLVGLRGETNYGYTF. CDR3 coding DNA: TGTGCCACCAGTGATTCTCTTGTGGGCCTTCGGGGCGAGACGAACTATGGCTACACCTTC.

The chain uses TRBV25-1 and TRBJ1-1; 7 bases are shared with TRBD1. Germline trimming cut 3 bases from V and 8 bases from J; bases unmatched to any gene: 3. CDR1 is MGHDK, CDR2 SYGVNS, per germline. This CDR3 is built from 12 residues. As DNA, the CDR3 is TGTGCCAGCAGTGAGACAGGGACGGAAGCTTTCTTT. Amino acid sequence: CASSETGTEAFF.

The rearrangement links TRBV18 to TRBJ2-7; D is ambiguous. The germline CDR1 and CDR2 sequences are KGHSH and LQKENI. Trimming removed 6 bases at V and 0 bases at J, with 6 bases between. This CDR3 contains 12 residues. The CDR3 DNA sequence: TGTGCCAGCTCTCCCAGCTCCTACGAGCAGTACGTC. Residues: CASSPSSYEQYV.

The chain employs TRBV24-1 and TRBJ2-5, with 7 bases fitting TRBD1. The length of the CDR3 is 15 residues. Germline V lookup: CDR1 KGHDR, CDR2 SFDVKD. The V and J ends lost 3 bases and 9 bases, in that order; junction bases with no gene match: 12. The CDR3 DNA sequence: TGTGCCACCAGTGATCTCCAGACAGCCCAGGGGGCCCAGTACTTC. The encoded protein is CATSDLQTAQGAQYF.

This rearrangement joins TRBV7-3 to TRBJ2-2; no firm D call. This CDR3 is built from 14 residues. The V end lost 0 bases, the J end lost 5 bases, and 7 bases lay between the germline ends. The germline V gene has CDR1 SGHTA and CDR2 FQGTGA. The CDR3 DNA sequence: TGTGCCAGCAGCTTAACCGTGGAAACCGGGGAGCTGTTTTTT. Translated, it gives CASSLTVETGELFF.

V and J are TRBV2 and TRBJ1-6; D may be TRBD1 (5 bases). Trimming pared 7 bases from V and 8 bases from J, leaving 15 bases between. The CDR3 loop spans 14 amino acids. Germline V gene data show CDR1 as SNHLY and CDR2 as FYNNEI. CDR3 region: CASNRRDHYSPLHF. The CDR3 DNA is TGTGCCAGCAATAGACGGGACCACTATTCACCCCTCCACTTT.

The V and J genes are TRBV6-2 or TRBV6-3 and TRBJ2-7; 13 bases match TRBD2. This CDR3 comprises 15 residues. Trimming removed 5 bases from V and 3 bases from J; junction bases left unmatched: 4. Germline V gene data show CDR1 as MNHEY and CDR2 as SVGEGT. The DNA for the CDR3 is TGTGCCAGCAGTACTAGCGGGGGGGCCTACTACGAGCAGTACGTC. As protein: CASSTSGGAYYEQYV.

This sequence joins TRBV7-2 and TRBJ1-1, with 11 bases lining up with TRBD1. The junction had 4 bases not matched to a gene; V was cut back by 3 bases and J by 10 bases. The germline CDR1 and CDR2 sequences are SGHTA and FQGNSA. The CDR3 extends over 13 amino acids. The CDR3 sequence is CASSLGQGDVAFF. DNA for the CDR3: TGTGCCAGCAGCTTGGGACAGGGGGATGTAGCTTTCTTT.

The CDR3 region is CAISESNREFEQYV. The CDR3 DNA sequence: TGTGCCATCAGTGAGTCGAACCGGGAATTCGAGCAGTACGTC. The chain carries TRBV10-3 and TRBJ2-7; D possibly corresponds to TRBD2 (5 bases). Per germline, CDR1 ENHRY and CDR2 SYGVKD. The CDR3 spans 14 residues. V gave up 0 bases and J gave up 6 bases, with 12 bases separating them.

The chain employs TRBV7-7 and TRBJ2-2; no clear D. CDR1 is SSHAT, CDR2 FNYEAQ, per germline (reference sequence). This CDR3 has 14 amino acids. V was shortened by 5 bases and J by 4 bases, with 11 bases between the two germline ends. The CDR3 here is CASSPVAATGELFF. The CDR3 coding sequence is TGTGCCAGCAGCCCGGTCGCGGCCACCGGGGAGCTGTTTTTT.

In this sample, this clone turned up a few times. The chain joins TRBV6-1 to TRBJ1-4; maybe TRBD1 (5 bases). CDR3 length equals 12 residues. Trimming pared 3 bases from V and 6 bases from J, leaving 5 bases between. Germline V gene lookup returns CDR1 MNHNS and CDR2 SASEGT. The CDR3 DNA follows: TGTGCCAGCAGTGACAGGGATGAAAAACTGTTTTTT. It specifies CASSDRDEKLFF.

CDR3 nucleotides: TGTGCCAGCACCCAGAGCGGTGGCCAAGAGACCCAGTACTTC. Residues: CASTQSGGQETQYF. The rearrangement links TRBV2 to TRBJ2-5, with D maybe TRBD2 (5 bases). The CDR3 runs to 14 residues. V lost 7 bases and J 1 base, leaving 13 bases between the germline ends. Germline V gives CDR1 SNHLY, CDR2 FYNNEI.

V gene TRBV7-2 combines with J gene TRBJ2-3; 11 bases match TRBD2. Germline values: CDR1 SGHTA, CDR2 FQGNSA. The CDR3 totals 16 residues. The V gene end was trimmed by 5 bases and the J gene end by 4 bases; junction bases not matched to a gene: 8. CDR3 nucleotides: TGTGCCAGCAGCAGATTAGCGGGGGGGCTCTCAGATACGCAGTATTTT. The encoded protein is CASSRLAGGLSDTQYF.

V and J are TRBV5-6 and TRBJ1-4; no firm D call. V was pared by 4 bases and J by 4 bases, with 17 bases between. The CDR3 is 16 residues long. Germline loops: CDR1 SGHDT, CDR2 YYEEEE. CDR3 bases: TGTGCCAGCAGCATCCGGGTCATACAGATTAATGAAAAACTGTTTTTT. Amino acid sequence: CASSIRVIQINEKLFF. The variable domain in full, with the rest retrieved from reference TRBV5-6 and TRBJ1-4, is DAGVTQSPTHLIKTRGQQVTLRCSPKSGHDTVSWYQQALGQGPQFIFQYYEEEERQRGNFPDRFSGHQFPNYSSELNVNALLLGDSALYLCASSIRVIQINEKLFFGSGTQLSVL.

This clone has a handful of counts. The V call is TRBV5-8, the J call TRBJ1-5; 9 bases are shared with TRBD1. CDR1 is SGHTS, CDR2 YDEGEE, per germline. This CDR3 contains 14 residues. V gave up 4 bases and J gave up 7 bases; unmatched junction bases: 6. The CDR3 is CASSGDRAVQPQHF. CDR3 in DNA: TGTGCCAGCAGCGGGGACAGGGCAGTGCAGCCCCAGCATTTT.

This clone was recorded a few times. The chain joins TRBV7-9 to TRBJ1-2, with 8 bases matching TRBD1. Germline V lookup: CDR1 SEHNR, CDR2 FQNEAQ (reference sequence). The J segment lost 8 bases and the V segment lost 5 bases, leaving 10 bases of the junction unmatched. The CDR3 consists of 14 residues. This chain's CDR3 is CASSPHGQGTGYTF. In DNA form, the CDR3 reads TGTGCCAGCAGCCCCCACGGACAGGGTACGGGCTACACCTTC.

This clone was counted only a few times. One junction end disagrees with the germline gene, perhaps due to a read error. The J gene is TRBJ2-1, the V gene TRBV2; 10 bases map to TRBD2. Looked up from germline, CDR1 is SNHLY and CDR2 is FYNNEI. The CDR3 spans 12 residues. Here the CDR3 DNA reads TGTGCCAGCAGTGATACAGCGGGGGGGCCGGTCTTC. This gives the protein CASSDTAGGPVF.

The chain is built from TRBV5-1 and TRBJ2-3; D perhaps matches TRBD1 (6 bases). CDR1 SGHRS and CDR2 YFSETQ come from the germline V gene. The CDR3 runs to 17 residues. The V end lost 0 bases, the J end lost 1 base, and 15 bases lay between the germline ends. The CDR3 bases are TGCGCCAGCAGCTTGGGGCCAAGCAGGGGAGGCACAGATACGCAGTATTTT. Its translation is CASSLGPSRGGTDTQYF.

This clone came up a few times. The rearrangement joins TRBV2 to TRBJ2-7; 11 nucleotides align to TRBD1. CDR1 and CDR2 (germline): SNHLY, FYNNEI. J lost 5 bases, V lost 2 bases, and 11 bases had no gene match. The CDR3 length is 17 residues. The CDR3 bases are TGTGCCAGCAGTGAATTAGAACCGGACAGGGGGCTCCACGAGCAGTACGTC. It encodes CASSELEPDRGLHEQYV.